What follows are 5 T cell receptor beta chains derived from one specimen sequenced in a study of a mutant IDH1 vaccine in newly diagnosed glioma. Time point meaning: baseline, week 1 (first vaccination visit). Noted treatment: pre-vaccination baseline after standard-of-care therapy. Sequenced by immunoSEQ multiplex PCR; TCRdb stores in-frame clones only, minus some. The sample shows about 51,000 clones, about three quarters of them seen only once. This specimen was PBMCs, taken from a glioma patient treated with radiotherapy, temozolomide or both. The receptors were gathered from a woman aged 40 to 50 with glioma.

The chain combines TRBV30 with TRBJ2-4, with D unclear. Germline V CDR1 and CDR2: GTSNPN, SVGIG (reference sequence). The CDR3 has 14 residues. Trimming left V 8 bases short and J 4 bases short, with 18 bases between. The CDR3: CALSVGNSKNIQYF. CDR3 in DNA: TGTGCCCTGAGCGTGGGGAACTCGAAAAACATTCAGTACTTC.

The CDR3 sequence: CSVETSGHQETQYF. CDR3 sequence (DNA): TGCAGCGTTGAAACTAGCGGGCACCAAGAGACCCAGTACTTC. The J gene is TRBJ2-5, the V gene TRBV29-1; 9 positions agree with TRBD2. This CDR3 has 14 amino acids. The V gene end was trimmed by 2 bases and the J gene end by 0 bases; junction bases not matched to a gene: 1. Germline V gives CDR1 SQVTM, CDR2 ANQGSEA. The complete variable domain, with remaining parts taken from reference TRBV29-1 and TRBJ2-5, reads SAVISQKPSRDICQRGTSLTIQCQVDSQVTMMFWYRQQPGQSLTLIATANQGSEATYESGFVIDKFPISRPNLTFSTLTVSNMSPEDSSIYLCSVETSGHQETQYFGPGTRLLVL.

The CDR3 DNA follows: TGTGCCAGCAGCTTGGGGGACAGGGTCCACAATGAGCAGTTCTTC. Protein sequence: CASSLGDRVHNEQFF. The chain is built from TRBV5-5 and TRBJ2-1, with TRBD1 matching over 9 bases. The germline gives CDR1 SGHKS, CDR2 YYEKEE (reference sequence). The CDR3 is made up of 15 amino acids. Unmatched junction bases numbered 3, after V lost 0 bases and J lost 5 bases.

The rearrangement joins TRBV5-5 to TRBJ1-2; D is unresolved. The CDR3 sequence is 17 residues long. V dropped 2 bases and J dropped 2 bases, with 19 bases sitting between them. Germline lookup yields CDR1 SGHKS and CDR2 YYEKEE (reference sequence). The CDR3 here is CASSLGPQEGSNYGYTF. CDR3 sequence (DNA): TGTGCCAGCAGCTTAGGACCGCAGGAGGGATCGAACTATGGCTACACCTTC.

The rearrangement uses TRBV7-8 and TRBJ2-7; tentatively, D is TRBD1 or TRBD2 (5 bases each). Trimming cost V 5 bases and J 2 bases, with 16 bases left between them. There are 15 residues in the CDR3. Germline V lookup: CDR1 SGHVS, CDR2 FQNEAQ. The CDR3 is CASSIRGIGPYEQYF. CDR3 DNA: TGTGCCAGCAGCATTCGGGGCATAGGCCCCTACGAGCAGTACTTC.